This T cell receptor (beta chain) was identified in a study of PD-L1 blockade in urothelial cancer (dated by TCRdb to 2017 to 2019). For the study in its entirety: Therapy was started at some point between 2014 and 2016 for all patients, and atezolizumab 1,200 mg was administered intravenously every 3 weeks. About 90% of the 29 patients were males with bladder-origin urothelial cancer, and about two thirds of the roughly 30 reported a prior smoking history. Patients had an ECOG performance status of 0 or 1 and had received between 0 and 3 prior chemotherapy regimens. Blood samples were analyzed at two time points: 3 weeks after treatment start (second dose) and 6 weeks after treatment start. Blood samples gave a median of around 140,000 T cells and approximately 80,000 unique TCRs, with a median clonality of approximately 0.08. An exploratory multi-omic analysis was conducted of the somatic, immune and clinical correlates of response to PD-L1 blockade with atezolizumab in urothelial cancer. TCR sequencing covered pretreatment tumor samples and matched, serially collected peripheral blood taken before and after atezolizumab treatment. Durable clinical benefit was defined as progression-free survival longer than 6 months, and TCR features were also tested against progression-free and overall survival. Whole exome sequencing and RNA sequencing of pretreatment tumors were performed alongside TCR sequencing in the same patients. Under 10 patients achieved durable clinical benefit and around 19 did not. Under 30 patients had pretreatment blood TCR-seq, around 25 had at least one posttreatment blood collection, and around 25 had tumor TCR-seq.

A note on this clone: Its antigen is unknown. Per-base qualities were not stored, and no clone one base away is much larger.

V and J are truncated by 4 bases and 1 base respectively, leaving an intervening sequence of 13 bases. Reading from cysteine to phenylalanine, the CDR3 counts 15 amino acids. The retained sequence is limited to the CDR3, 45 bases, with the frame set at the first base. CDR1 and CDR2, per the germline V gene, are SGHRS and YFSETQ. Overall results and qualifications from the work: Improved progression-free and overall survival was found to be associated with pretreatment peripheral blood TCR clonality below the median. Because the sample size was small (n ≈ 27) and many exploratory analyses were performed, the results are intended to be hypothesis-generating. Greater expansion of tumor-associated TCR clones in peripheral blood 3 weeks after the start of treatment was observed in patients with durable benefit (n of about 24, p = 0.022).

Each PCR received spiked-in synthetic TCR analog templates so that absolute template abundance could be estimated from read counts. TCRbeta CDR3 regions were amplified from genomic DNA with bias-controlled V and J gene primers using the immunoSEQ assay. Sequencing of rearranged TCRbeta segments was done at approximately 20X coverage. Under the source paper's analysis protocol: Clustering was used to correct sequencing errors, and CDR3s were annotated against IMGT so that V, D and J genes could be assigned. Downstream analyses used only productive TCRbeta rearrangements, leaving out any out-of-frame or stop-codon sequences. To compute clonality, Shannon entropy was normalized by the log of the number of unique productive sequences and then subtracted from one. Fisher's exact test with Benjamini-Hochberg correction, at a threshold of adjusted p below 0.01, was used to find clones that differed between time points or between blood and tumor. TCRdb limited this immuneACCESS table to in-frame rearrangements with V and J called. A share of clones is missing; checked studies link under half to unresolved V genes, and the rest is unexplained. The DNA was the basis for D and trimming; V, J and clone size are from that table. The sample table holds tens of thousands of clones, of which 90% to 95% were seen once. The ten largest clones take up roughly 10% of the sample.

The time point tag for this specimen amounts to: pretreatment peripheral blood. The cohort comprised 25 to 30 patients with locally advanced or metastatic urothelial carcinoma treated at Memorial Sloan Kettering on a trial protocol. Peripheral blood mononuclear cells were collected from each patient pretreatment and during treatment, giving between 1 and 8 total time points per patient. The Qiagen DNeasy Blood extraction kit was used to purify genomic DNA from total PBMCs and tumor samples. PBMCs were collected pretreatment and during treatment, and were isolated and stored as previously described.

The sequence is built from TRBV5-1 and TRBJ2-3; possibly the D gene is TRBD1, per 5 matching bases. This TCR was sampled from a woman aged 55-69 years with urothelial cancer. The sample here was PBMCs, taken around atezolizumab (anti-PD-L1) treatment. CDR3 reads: CASSGQGQRTDTQYF. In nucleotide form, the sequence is TGCGCCAGCAGCGGTCAGGGTCAGCGCACAGATACGCAGTATTTT.